This TCR beta chain is from a study of tumor-infiltrating lymphocytes in primary liver carcinoma (dated by TCRdb to between 2016 and 2019). The study in broad terms: Between late 2015 and early 2016, a few patients in China with histopathologically diagnosed primary liver carcinoma had surgical resection. Hepatocellular carcinoma (four) or combined HCC and intrahepatic cholangiocarcinoma (one) was present in the five patients, who were three men and two women aged 30 to 69 years. Tumors of the five patients were stage T1-T3 N0M0 with maximum diameters of about 4.2 to 10 cm. Roughly 3.65 to 7.13 million productive TCRbeta reads were obtained per sample, and no significant difference in read depth was found between tissue types. The study combined TCRbeta repertoire sequencing, expression microarrays and whole-exome sequencing across five regions of each liver tumor, with adjacent normal tissue and blood. TCRbeta repertoire sequencing covered 35 specimens from 5 patients: some 25 tumor regions, 5 adjacent noncancerous liver tissues and 5 peripheral blood samples. Reproducibility between technical replicate repertoires was high, with correlation coefficients above 0.98 and mean shared-clone rates approximately 0.9.

Using a constant-region primer and ProtoScript II reverse transcriptase, TCRbeta-specific cDNA was reverse-transcribed from about 540 ng total RNA. Three nested multiplex PCR rounds, following a slightly modified ARM-PCR procedure, were used to build the TCRbeta libraries. Multiplex TRBV1-TRBV30 forward primers and a Cbeta reverse primer were used in the first two PCR rounds, each of which was run for around 10 cycles. A final 25-cycle PCR with Deep VentR polymerase added sample barcodes and Illumina adapters. Before sequencing, amplicons of 200-500 bp were gel-purified using a QIAquick gel extraction kit. An Illumina HiSeq 2500 was used to sequence the TCRbeta amplicons with 250-bp paired-end reads. For the original study's pipeline: Trimmomatic v0.33 was used to quality-trim the reads, and FLASH v1.2.11 was used to merge paired reads so that full CDR3 sequences could be recovered. V, D and J germline segments were assigned to the rearranged TCRbeta sequences using MiGEC v1.2.1b. Clonotype statistics, along with Shannon-Wiener diversity indices, were calculated using VDJtools v1.0.0. Except for diversity analysis, only each sample's 250 most abundant clonotypes were used in subsequent analyses to reduce sampling bias. TCRdb cleaned the public reads at Q25 with fastp, built clones with MiXCR and kept in-frame beta chains. For every CDR3 protein sequence, its rows merge into one entry that carries the most common genes and DNA. The V and J calls come from TCRdb's annotation, not from the publication. The table for this sample lists 330,000 or so distinct CDR3 sequences; approximately 65% of them were counted only once. Of the sample, about 6.5% is held by the ten largest clones.

A note on this clonotype: This receptor's antigen is unknown. One end of the junction varies from germline; a read error may be responsible.

Blood RNA was extracted from unsorted whole blood with TRIzol reagent; germline DNA came from the DNeasy Blood & Tissue kit. At the time of sampling, the patients were treatment-naive and had chronic HBV infection. About 4 milliliters of peripheral blood were collected into K2EDTA tubes before surgery. Overall results and qualifications from the work: Only the TCR beta chain was sequenced, which likely underestimates true repertoire diversity because unpaired alpha chains were not captured. Because the samples were bulk and unsorted, CD4+ and CD8+ T cell repertoires could not be compared. Compared with blood, tumors had a significantly larger share of the repertoire taken up by the top 250 clones (p = 0.039). Consistent with antigen-driven expansion, pairs of tumor regions showed higher repertoire overlap (mean about 35%) than either tumor-adjacent pairs (around 17%) or tumor-blood pairs (roughly 14%). The study included only 4 to 6 patients, and the authors note findings should be validated in a larger study.

From a lookup of the germline V gene, CDR1 and CDR2 are ENHRY and SYGVKD. Including cysteine and phenylalanine, the CDR3 has 14 amino acids. Kept here is only the CDR3 DNA, which spans 42 bases and is read in frame from base 1. Sequencing was done on a sample of peripheral blood. Here the chain combines TRBV10-3 and TRBJ2-7, with 9 central nucleotides matching TRBD1. The clonotype was recovered from a man between 35 and 55 years old with primary liver carcinoma and hepatitis B virus infection. The CDR3 region reads CAIGTQGALYDQYF. In nucleotide form, the sequence is TGTGCCATCGGTACACAGGGGGCCCTTTACGATCAGTACTTC.